This TCR beta chain was recorded in a study of read filtering for tumor transcriptome and immune sequencing. This clonotype was observed at least ten times. From about 400 ng of RNA, a library with molecular barcoded alpha/delta and beta/gamma adaptors was made. MiXCR, applied by TCRdb to the reads, yields one record per CDR3 protein. Here the sample spans fewer than 45,000 distinct CDR3 sequences, around an eighth being singletons. What was sequenced was a population of CD138-negative cells sorted from bone marrow. The TCR originated in a donor at least 40 years old with multiple myeloma.

CDR3 amino acids: CASSLAVQGVASGAGTQYF. The CDR3 DNA reads as TGTGCCAGCAGCTTGGCCGTTCAGGGGGTAGCTAGCGGGGCAGGGACCCAGTACTTC. The chain is built from TRBV5-5 and TRBJ2-5, with 9 bases that match TRBD2. Looked up from germline, CDR1 is SGHKS and CDR2 is YYEKEE (reference sequence). This CDR3 spans 19 amino acids. V was pared by 0 bases and J by 7 bases, with 19 bases of the junction left unmatched.